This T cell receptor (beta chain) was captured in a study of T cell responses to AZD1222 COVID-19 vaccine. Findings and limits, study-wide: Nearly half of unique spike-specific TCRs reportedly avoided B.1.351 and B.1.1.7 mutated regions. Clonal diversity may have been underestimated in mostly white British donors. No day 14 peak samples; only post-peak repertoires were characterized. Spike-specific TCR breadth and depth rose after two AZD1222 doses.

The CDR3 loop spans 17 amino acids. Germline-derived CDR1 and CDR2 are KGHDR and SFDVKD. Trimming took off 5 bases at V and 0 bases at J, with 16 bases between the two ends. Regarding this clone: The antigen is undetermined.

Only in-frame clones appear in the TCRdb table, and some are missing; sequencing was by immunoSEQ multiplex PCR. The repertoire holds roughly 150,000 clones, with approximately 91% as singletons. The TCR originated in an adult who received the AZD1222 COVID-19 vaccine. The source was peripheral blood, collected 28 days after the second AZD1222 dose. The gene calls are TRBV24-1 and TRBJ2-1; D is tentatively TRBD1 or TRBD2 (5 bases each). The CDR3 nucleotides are TGTGCCACCAGTGCTAAACCGGGACGGTTCTCCTACAATGAGCAGTTCTTC. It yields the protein CATSAKPGRFSYNEQFF.